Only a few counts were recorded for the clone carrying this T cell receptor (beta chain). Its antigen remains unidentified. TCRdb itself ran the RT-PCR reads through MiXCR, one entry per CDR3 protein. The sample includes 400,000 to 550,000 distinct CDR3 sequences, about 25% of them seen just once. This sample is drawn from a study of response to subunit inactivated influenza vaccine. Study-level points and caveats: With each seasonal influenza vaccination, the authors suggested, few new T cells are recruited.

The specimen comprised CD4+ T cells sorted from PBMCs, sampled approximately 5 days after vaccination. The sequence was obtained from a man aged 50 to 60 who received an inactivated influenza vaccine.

CDR3 in amino acids: CASSILGSGYEQYF. The CDR3 DNA is TGTGCCAGTAGTATCTTGGGGAGTGGCTACGAGCAGTACTTC. The chain is built from TRBV19 and TRBJ2-7, with a tentative D call TRBD2 (5 bases). V was cut by 3 bases and J by 3 bases, with 12 bases left in between. This CDR3 spans 14 amino acids. CDR1 is LNHDA, CDR2 SQIVND, per germline (reference sequence).